This T cell receptor (beta chain) was profiled in a study of vaccination and CD4 T cells after COVID-19. The Oncomine TCR Beta short-read assay sequenced DNA from cultured CD4+ T cells. From the PCR reads, TCRdb called clonotypes with MiXCR, one entry per CDR3 protein. Of roughly 13,000 distinct CDR3 sequences in the sample, approximately 60% are singletons; the top ten hold just under 20%. Broader study findings: Among those convalescent, a median 86.3% of reactive clones emerged solely post-vaccination.

On this clonotype: The antigen remains undetermined.

CDR3 length equals 13 residues. V was pared by 3 bases and J by 8 bases, with 7 bases of the junction left unmatched. From germline, CDR1 is DFQATT and CDR2 SNEGSKA (reference sequence). Treatment defined: roughly 10-day PBMC culture with coronavirus spike peptide pools or control peptides (ViraFEST assay). In the ViraFEST assay, peptide-pool expansion preceded TCR sequencing of expanded clonotypes. The culture of 2 million or so PBMCs per well included approximately 9.3 IU/ml IL-2 and 8.5 to 10 ug/ml peptide pools. The specimen was CD4+ T cells from blood, cultured in vitro. This TCR derives from a human donor who had recovered from COVID-19. This chain connects TRBV20-1 to TRBJ2-4; 7 bases agree with TRBD2. CDR3 bases: TGCAGTGCTAGGCGAAGGGGAGGGGACATTCAGTACTTC. This encodes CSARRRGGDIQYF.